Listed below are T cell receptor beta chains from one sample, sequenced in a study of identical twins. TCRdb ran MiXCR on the 5' RACE reads and lists one entry per CDR3 protein. The table has around 490,000 distinct CDR3 sequences, 14% seen once. Separately, the same data were catalogued under a study of yellow fever vaccine responses in identical twins.

The sequenced material came from CD4+ T cells sorted from blood. Receptor source: a woman aged 18-29 years in good health. Both conserved end residues are part of each CDR3. The D gene is left open where the match is weak. For some rows the clone size is stated as once, few or many, or as a class when expanded; others skip it.

TRBV18	TRBJ1-3	few	TRBD1	TGTGCCAGCTCATCCGGGACAGCCAGCTCTGGAAACACCATATATTTT	CASSSGTASSGNTIYF
TRBV5-6	TRBJ2-4	few	NA	TGTGCCAGCCAGCGCTGGGGTAGGGAAGCCAAAAACATTCAGTACTTC	CASQRWGREAKNIQYF
TRBV29-1	TRBJ1-5	many	NA	TGCAGCGTTGGGGGCCTCAGGGAGGGTCAGCCCCAGCATTTT	CSVGGLREGQPQHF
TRBV20-1	TRBJ2-7	NA	NA	TGCAGTGCTCGACTGAATCCGGGTTCCTACGAGCAGTACTTC	CSARLNPGSYEQYF
TRBV7-2	TRBJ1-1	NA	NA	TGTGCCAGCAGCTTGAGTCACGGGCCGACTACTGAAGCTTTCTTT	CASSLSHGPTTEAFF
TRBV5-1	TRBJ2-3	few	TRBD2	TGCGCCAGCAGCTTGGACGGGGGGGACACAGATACGCAGTATTTT	CASSLDGGDTDTQYF
TRBV7-8	TRBJ2-7	many	NA	TGTGCCAGCAGTCTGGACAGAGTGCAGTACTTC	CASSLDRVQYF
TRBV5-1	TRBJ2-1	many	NA	TGCGCCAGCAGCCCCGGGTGGGGGAGCTCCTACAATGAGCAGTTCTTC	CASSPGWGSSYNEQFF
TRBV6-2/TRBV6-3	TRBJ2-1	many	TRBD2	TGTGCCAGCCGATTAGCGGGAGTTTGGGCGCAGTTCTTC	CASRLAGVWAQFF
TRBV25-1	TRBJ2-1	NA	TRBD1	TGTGCCAGCAGTGAATCCACAGGGGGCGCCCGTGATAATGAGCAGTTCTTC	CASSESTGGARDNEQFF
TRBV29-1	TRBJ2-1	NA	NA	TGCAGCCTCACAAAACAGGGTAGCCCAAACAATGAGCAGTTCTTC	CSLTKQGSPNNEQFF
TRBV6-4	TRBJ2-2	many	NA	TGTGCCAGCAGTGACAGTCGGGACGGACGGAACACCGGGGAGCTGTTTTTT	CASSDSRDGRNTGELFF
TRBV5-6	TRBJ2-5	NA	NA	TGTGCCAGCAGCTTATTAGCGGTGGAGACCCAGTACTTC	CASSLLAVETQYF
TRBV6-1	TRBJ2-7	many	TRBD2	TGTGCCAGCAGATTTGGGACTAGCGCTTACGAGCAGTACTTC	CASRFGTSAYEQYF
TRBV2	TRBJ2-3	few	TRBD2	TGTGCCAGCAGACTAGCGGGGGGTAGTTTCACAGATACGCAGTATTTT	CASRLAGGSFTDTQYF
TRBV15	TRBJ1-2	many	NA	TGTGCCACCAGCAAAACAGGGATATTTGGCTACACCTTC	CATSKTGIFGYTF
TRBV5-1	TRBJ2-3	few	NA	TGCGCCAGCAGTAAAGAGAAGCTCAATACGCAGTATTTT	CASSKEKLNTQYF
TRBV27	TRBJ2-7	NA	TRBD2	TGTGCCAGCAGTCTCAAATGGACTAGCGGGTTATCCTACGAGCAGTACTTC	CASSLKWTSGLSYEQYF
TRBV5-8	TRBJ2-3	few	NA	TGTGCCAGCAGCTTACGAGACGCTCCCTCGGATACGCAGTATTTT	CASSLRDAPSDTQYF
TRBV7-9	TRBJ2-1	few	NA	TGTGCCAGCAGCCCGCTCATGGAGGGACTAGGGGGCGAGCAGTTCTTC	CASSPLMEGLGGEQFF
TRBV12-3/TRBV12-4	TRBJ2-7	NA	NA	TGTGCCAGCAGTTTAATGAGACCGAATACCTACGAGCAGTACTTC	CASSLMRPNTYEQYF
TRBV3-1	TRBJ2-7	few	TRBD1	TGTGCCAGCAGCCCACAGGGGTTTCCCTACGAGCAGTACTTC	CASSPQGFPYEQYF
TRBV28	TRBJ2-1	few	TRBD2	TGTGCCAGCAGTTTAGATGGGACTAGCGTCAATGAGCAGTTCTTC	CASSLDGTSVNEQFF
TRBV5-1	TRBJ1-3	NA	NA	TGCGCCAGCAGCCCCGGGACACCTGGAAACACCATATATTTT	CASSPGTPGNTIYF
TRBV6-5	TRBJ2-7	NA	TRBD2	TGTGCCAGCAGTTTCTCCGGGACTAGCGGGAGTGTTAGGTACGAGCAGTACTTC	CASSFSGTSGSVRYEQYF
TRBV2	TRBJ1-1	few	NA	TGTGCCAGCGGGGGGGCGTACACTGAAGCTTTCTTT	CASGGAYTEAFF
TRBV2	TRBJ2-1	many	NA	TGTGCCAGCCGGGCAGTGTGGGGAGGCTCCTACAATGAGCAGTTCTTC	CASRAVWGGSYNEQFF
TRBV6-2/TRBV6-3	TRBJ2-1	few	NA	TGTGCCAGCAGGAGAAACAGGGACCCCTATGAGCAGTTCTTC	CASRRNRDPYEQFF
TRBV12-3/TRBV12-4	TRBJ2-7	NA	NA	TGTGCCAGCAGAAAACAGGGCGTAATCGAGCAGTACTTC	CASRKQGVIEQYF